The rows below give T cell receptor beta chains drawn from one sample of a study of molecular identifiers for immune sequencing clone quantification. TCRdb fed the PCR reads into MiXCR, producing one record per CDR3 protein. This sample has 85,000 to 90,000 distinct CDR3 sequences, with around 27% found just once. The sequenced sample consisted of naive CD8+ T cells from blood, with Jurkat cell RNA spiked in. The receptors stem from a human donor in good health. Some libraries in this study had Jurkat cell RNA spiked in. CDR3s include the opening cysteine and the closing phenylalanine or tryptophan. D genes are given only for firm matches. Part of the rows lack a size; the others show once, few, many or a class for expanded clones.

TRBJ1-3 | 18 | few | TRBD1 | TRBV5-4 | TGTGCCAGCAGCACCGGGACAGTTACTGCAAGCTCTGGAAACACCATATATTTT | CASSTGTVTASSGNTIYF
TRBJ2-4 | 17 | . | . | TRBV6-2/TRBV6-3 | TGTGCCAGCAGTTATAATAGAGAGGGCACCGACAAAAACATTCCGTACTTC | CASSYNREGTDKNIPYF
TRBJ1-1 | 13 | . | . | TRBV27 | TGTGCCAGCAGTATGGGGACTTTCACTGAAGCTTTCTTT | CASSMGTFTEAFF
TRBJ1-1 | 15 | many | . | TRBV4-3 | TGCGCCAGCAGCCAAGATTCAGGCCGCCTCACTGAAGCTTTCTTT | CASSQDSGRLTEAFF
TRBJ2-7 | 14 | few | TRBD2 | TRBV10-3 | TGTGCCATCAGTGCACTAGCGGGGTACTACGAGCAGTACTTC | CAISALAGYYEQYF
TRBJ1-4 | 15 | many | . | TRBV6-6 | TGTGCCAGCAGTTATGAGGGACGGAATAATGAAAAACTGTTTTTT | CASSYEGRNNEKLFF
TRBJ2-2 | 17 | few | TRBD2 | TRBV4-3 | TGCGCCAGCAGCCAAGGTCCGGGACTAGCAGGCGCCGTGGAGCTGTTTTTT | CASSQGPGLAGAVELFF
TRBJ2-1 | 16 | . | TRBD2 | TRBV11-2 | TGTGCCAGCAGCTTTAATAGCGGGGGGGCTCACAATGAGCAGTTCTTC | CASSFNSGGAHNEQFF
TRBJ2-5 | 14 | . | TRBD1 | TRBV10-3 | TGTGCCATCAGTGGTACAGGGGGTCGCGAGACCCAGTACTTC | CAISGTGGRETQYF
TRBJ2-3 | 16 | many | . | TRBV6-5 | TGTGCCAGCAGTTACTCGAAGGGTTCGGGTGCAGATACGCAGTATTTT | CASSYSKGSGADTQYF
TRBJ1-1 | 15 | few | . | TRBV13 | TGTGCCAGCAGCTTAGGCCGGGGAAAGTACACTGAAGCTTTCTTT | CASSLGRGKYTEAFF
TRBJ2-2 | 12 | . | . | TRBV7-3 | TGTGCCAGCAGCCCCTATCCCGGGGAGCTGTTTTTT | CASSPYPGELFF
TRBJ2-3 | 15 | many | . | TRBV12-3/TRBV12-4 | TGTGCCAGCAGTTCCCGGGACTTCCGCACAGATACGCAGTATTTT | CASSSRDFRTDTQYF
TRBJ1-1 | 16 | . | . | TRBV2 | TGTGCCAGCAGTGAAGACCCCACTGGCGGAAACACTGAAGCTTTCTTT | CASSEDPTGGNTEAFF
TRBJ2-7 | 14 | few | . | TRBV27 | TGTGCCAGCAGTTTCGGGGGTGCCGCCTACGAGCAGTACTTC | CASSFGGAAYEQYF
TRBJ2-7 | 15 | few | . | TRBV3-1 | TGTGCCAGCAGCCAAGTGGAAGGGGCTGCCTACGAGCAGTACTTC | CASSQVEGAAYEQYF
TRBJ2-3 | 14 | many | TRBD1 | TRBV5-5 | TGTGCCAGCAGCCAGGGGGCTAATTCAGATACGCAGTATTTT | CASSQGANSDTQYF
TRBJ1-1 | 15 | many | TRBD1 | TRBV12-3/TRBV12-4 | TGTGCCAGCAGTAGGACAGGGGGCGATGGTTCTGAAGCTTTCTTT | CASSRTGGDGSEAFF
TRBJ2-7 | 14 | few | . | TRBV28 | TGTGCCAGCAGTTTGCGGGCGAGCTCCTACGAGCAGTACTTC | CASSLRASSYEQYF
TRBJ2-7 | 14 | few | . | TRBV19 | TGTGCCAGTAGTATGTCTAAGTATGGATCCGAGCAGTACTTC | CASSMSKYGSEQYF
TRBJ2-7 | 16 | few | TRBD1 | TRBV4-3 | TGCGCCAGCAGCCAAGATCGAACAGGGGAGTCCTACGAGCAGTACTTC | CASSQDRTGESYEQYF
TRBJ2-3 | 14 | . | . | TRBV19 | TGTGCCAGTAGTATGTGGGATGTTTCAGATACGCAGTATTTT | CASSMWDVSDTQYF
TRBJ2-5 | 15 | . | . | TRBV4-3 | TGCGCCAGCAGCCAAGATCTCGGGGACCAAGAGACCCAGTACTTC | CASSQDLGDQETQYF
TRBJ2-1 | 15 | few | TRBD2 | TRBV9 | TGTGCCAGCAGCGTAGATGGGACTAGCGGGACTAAGCAGTTCTTC | CASSVDGTSGTKQFF
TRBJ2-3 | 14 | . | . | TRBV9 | TGTGCCAGCAGCGTTCGGACTGGGGCCGATACGCAGTATTTT | CASSVRTGADTQYF
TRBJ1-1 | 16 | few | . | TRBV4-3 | TGCGCCAGCAGCCAAGATGTGGGAGCGCCTAGCGCTGAAGCTTTCTTT | CASSQDVGAPSAEAFF
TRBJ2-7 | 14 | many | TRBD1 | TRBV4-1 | TGCGCCAGCAGCCCTCAGGGGGAACTGGGTGTGCAGTACTTC | CASSPQGELGVQYF
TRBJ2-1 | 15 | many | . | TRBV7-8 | TGTGCCAGCAGTTACGACAGCTACTCCTACAATGAGCAGTTCTTC | CASSYDSYSYNEQFF
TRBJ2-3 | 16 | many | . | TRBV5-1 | TGCGCCAGCAGCTTGGTGGGGGGCCGACCCCCAGATACGCAGTATTTT | CASSLVGGRPPDTQYF
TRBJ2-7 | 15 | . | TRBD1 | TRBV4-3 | TGCGCCAGCAGCCAGGACAGGGGGCGCCCCTACGAGCAGTACTTC | CASSQDRGRPYEQYF
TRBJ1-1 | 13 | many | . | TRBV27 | TGTGCCAGCAGTCGACAGACTAACACTGAAGCTTTCTTT | CASSRQTNTEAFF
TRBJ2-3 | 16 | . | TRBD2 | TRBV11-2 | TGTGCCAGCAGCACCCCTCGGACTAGCGGCACAGATACGCAGTATTTT | CASSTPRTSGTDTQYF
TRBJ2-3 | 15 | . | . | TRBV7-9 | TGTGCCAGCAGCCCCGGGGCCAACCCCGCAGATACGCCGTATTTT | CASSPGANPADTPYF
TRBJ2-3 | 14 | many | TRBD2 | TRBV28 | TGTGCCAGCAGTTCGCGGACTAGTGCAGATACGCAGTATTTT | CASSSRTSADTQYF
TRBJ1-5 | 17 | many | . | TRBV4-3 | TGCGCCAGCAGCCAAGATGTTTCGGGGGGCCCGAATCAGCCCCAGCATTTT | CASSQDVSGGPNQPQHF
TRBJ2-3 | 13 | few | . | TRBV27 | TGTGCCAGCACCCCAGAAATTCGAAATACGCAGTATTTT | CASTPEIRNTQYF
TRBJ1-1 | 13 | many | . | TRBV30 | TGTGCCTGGACGGAGAACCATGACACTGAAGCTTTCTTT | CAWTENHDTEAFF
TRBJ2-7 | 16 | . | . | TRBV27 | TGTGCCAGCAGTCGGGGCGCGGTGCGGTGGGCCTACGAGCAGTACTTC | CASSRGAVRWAYEQYF
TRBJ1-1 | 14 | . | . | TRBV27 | TGTGCCAGCAGTCCCCCCGGGGACACGATTGAAGCTTTCTTT | CASSPPGDTIEAFF
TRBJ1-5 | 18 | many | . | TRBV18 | TGTGCCAGCTCAACCACGTTCGGGGATTGGTTTAGCAATCAGCCCCAGCATTTT | CASSTTFGDWFSNQPQHF
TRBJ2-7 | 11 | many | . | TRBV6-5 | TGTGCCAGCAGTTACGTCGGGGAGCAGTACTTC | CASSYVGEQYF
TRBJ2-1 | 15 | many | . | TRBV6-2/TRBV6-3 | TGTGCCAGCAGTTACCCACAGGTTGGAGACAATGAGCAGTTCTTC | CASSYPQVGDNEQFF